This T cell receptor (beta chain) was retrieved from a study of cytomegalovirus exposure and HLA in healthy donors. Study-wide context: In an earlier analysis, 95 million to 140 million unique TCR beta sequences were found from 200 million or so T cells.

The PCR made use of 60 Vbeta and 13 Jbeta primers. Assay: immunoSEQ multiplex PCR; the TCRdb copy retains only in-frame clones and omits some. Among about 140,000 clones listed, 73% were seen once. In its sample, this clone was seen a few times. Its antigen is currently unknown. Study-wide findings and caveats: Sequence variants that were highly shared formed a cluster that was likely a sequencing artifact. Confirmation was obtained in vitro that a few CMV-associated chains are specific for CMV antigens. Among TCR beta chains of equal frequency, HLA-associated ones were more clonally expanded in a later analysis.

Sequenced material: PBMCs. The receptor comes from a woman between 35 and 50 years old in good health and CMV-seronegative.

Here the CDR3 reads CASSLGGGLETQYF. In DNA, the CDR3 is TGTGCCAGCAGCTTAGGGGGGGGCCTAGAGACCCAGTACTTC. The chain has TRBV11-2 and TRBJ2-5; D perhaps matches TRBD2 (7 bases). CDR3 size: 14 residues. The germline V and J ends were trimmed by 1 base and 4 bases, with 10 bases remaining between them. Per germline, CDR1 SGHAT and CDR2 FQNNGV.